The rows below give T cell receptor beta chains drawn from one sample of a study of identical twins. From the 5' RACE reads, TCRdb called clonotypes with MiXCR, one entry per CDR3 protein. The sample shows 460,000 or so distinct CDR3 sequences, over 12% of them seen only once. This same sample was also part of a study on yellow fever vaccine responses in identical twins.

The sample was CD4+ T cells sorted from blood. The receptors here all came from a woman in her late teens or twenties in good health. CDR3s include the opening cysteine and the closing phenylalanine or tryptophan. Each record gives: D gene, J gene, clone size, V gene, CDR3 DNA, CDR3 protein. The D gene is left open where the match is weak. Only some rows state a clone size, as once, few, many or a class for expanded clones.

TRBD2 | TRBJ2-3 | few | TRBV7-2 | TGTGCCAGCAGCTTAGTGGGAGCGGGGGGGCAGAGAGATACGCAGTATTTT | CASSLVGAGGQRDTQYF
- | TRBJ2-5 | many | TRBV29-1 | TGCAGCGCCCCCGTACTGCACCAAGAGACCCAGTACTTC | CSAPVLHQETQYF
- | TRBJ2-7 | many | TRBV27 | TGTGCCAGCAGTTTATCCCCGACACACGAGCAGTACTTC | CASSLSPTHEQYF
TRBD1 | TRBJ1-5 | many | TRBV10-3 | TGTGCCATCAGTGACCGGACAGGGAAGGGCAATCAGCCCCAGCATTTT | CAISDRTGKGNQPQHF
- | TRBJ2-2 | - | TRBV4-3 | TGCGCCAGCAGCCAAGAACCGAGACCGGGACTCCTCGAGTTCGGGGAGCTGTTTTTT | CASSQEPRPGLLEFGELFF
- | TRBJ2-1 | few | TRBV28 | TGTGCCAGCAGTTTCCACCAGGGGTCCAATGAGCAGTTCTTC | CASSFHQGSNEQFF
TRBD1 | TRBJ2-3 | - | TRBV7-9 | TGTGCCAGCAGGACGGCAGGGGGCGAAGATACGCAGTATTTT | CASRTAGGEDTQYF
- | TRBJ1-1 | many | TRBV3-1 | TGTGCCAGCAGCCCCCGCCGTCTTGGGGCTAACACTGAAGCTTTCTTT | CASSPRRLGANTEAFF
TRBD2 | TRBJ2-7 | - | TRBV3-1 | TGTGCCAGCAGCCAATCCCTGGGACTAGCGGCCGGCGAGCAGTACTTC | CASSQSLGLAAGEQYF
TRBD1 | TRBJ2-7 | - | TRBV18 | TGTGCCAGCTCACCGCAAGGGGGCTACTACGAGCAGTACTTC | CASSPQGGYYEQYF
- | TRBJ1-4 | few | TRBV12-3/TRBV12-4 | TGTGCCAGCAGTTCAGACGGGGGAAAACTGTTTTTT | CASSSDGGKLFF
TRBD2 | TRBJ2-7 | - | TRBV28 | TGTGCCAGCGGAATGGGACTAGCGGGCCCCTACGAGCAGTACTTC | CASGMGLAGPYEQYF
TRBD1 | TRBJ1-1 | many | TRBV20-1 | TGCAGTGGTCGACAGGGTGGGAGCACTGAAGCTTTCTTT | CSGRQGGSTEAFF
- | TRBJ1-6 | - | TRBV12-3/TRBV12-4 | TGTGCCAGCAGTTTAGGAGTGGATAATTCACCCCTCCACTTT | CASSLGVDNSPLHF
- | TRBJ2-3 | - | TRBV5-1 | TGCGCCAGCAGCCTGGGACGGCCAACAGATACGCAGTATTTT | CASSLGRPTDTQYF
TRBD2 | TRBJ2-1 | - | TRBV5-6 | TGTGCCCGCAGCTTAACTAGCGGGGGGGCTGGTGAGCAGTTCTTC | CARSLTSGGAGEQFF
- | TRBJ2-2 | - | TRBV4-3 | TGCGCCAGCAGCCAAGATCGGATGGGGTCCGGGGAGCTGTTTTTT | CASSQDRMGSGELFF
TRBD1 | TRBJ2-3 | many | TRBV5-1 | TGCGCCAGCAGCACGGGACAGGCGGACACAGATACGCAGTATTTT | CASSTGQADTDTQYF
- | TRBJ2-1 | few | TRBV12-3/TRBV12-4 | TGTGCCAGCAGTCATCACTTGGGCGTGACCTACAATGAGCAGTTCTTC | CASSHHLGVTYNEQFF
TRBD2 | TRBJ2-1 | many | TRBV24-1 | TGTGCCACCAGTGAGACTAGCGGGAGGTCCTACAATGAGCAGTTCTTC | CATSETSGRSYNEQFF
- | TRBJ2-2 | - | TRBV6-2/TRBV6-3 | TGTGCCAGCAGAGATGACAGGAGGAACACCGGGGAGCTGTTTTTT | CASRDDRRNTGELFF
TRBD2 | TRBJ2-7 | - | TRBV7-2 | TGTGCCAGCAGCTTAGGACGGACTAGCGGGAGGAGTTACGAGCAGTACTTC | CASSLGRTSGRSYEQYF
- | TRBJ2-1 | - | TRBV20-1 | TGCAGTGCTGCCCGAGATGAGCAGTTCTTC | CSAARDEQFF
TRBD2 | TRBJ2-3 | few | TRBV5-1 | TGCGCCAGCAGTGGTAGCGGGGGGGCCCCAGATACGCAGTATTTT | CASSGSGGAPDTQYF
- | TRBJ2-7 | - | TRBV20-1 | TGCAGTGCTACAGGAGGCTTCGAGCAGTACTTC | CSATGGFEQYF
- | TRBJ2-5 | few | TRBV10-3 | TGTGCCATCCGAGGGGCAGCTCAAGGGGAGACCCAGTACTTC | CAIRGAAQGETQYF
- | TRBJ2-7 | - | TRBV5-1 | TGCGCCAGCAGCCCATCAAGCCCAGGGAAATACGAGCAGTACTTC | CASSPSSPGKYEQYF